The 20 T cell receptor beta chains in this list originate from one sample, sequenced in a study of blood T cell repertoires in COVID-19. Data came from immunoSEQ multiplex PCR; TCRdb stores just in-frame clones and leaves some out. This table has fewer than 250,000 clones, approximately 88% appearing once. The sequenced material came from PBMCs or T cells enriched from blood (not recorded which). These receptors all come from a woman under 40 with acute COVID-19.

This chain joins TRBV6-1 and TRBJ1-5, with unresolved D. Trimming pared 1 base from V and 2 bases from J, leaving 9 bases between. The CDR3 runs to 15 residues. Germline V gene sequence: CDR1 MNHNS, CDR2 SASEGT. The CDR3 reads CASSEGRVGNQPQHF. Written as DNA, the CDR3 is TGTGCCAGCAGTGAAGGCCGGGTAGGCAATCAGCCCCAGCATTTT.

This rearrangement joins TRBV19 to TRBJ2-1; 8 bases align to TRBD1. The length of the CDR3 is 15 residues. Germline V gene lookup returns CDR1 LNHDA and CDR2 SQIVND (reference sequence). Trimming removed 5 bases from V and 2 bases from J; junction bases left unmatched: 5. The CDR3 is CASSPRQGPYNEQFF. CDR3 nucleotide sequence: TGTGCCAGTAGTCCCCGACAGGGGCCCTACAATGAGCAGTTCTTC. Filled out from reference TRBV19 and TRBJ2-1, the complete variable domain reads DGGITQSPKYLFRKEGQNVTLSCEQNLNHDAMYWYRQDPGQGLRLIYYSQIVNDFQKGDIAEGYSVSREKKESFPLTVTSAQKNPTAFYLCASSPRQGPYNEQFFGPGTRLTVL.

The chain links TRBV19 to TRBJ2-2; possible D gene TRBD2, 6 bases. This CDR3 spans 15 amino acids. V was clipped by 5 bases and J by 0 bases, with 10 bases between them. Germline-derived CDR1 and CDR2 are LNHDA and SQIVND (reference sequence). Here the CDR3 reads CASSWRGPNTGELFF. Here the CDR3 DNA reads TGTGCCAGTAGTTGGAGGGGCCCGAACACCGGGGAGCTGTTTTTT.

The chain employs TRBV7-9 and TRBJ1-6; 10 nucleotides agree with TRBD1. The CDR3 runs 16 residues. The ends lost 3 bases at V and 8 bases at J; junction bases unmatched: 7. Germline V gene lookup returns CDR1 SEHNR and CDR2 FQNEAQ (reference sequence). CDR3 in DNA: TGTGCCAGCAGCTTTTCGGGACAGGGGCGCGATTCACCCCTCCACTTT. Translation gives CASSFSGQGRDSPLHF. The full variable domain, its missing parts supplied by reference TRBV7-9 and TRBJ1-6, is DTGVSQNPRHKITKRGQNVTFRCDPISEHNRLYWYRQTLGQGPEFLTYFQNEAQLEKSRLLSDRFSAERPKGSFSTLEIQRTEQGDSAMYLCASSFSGQGRDSPLHFGNGTRLTVT.

CDR3 nucleotide sequence: TGCGCCAGCAGCTTGAGTCAGGGCTCCCACTATGGCTACACCTTC. Amino acid sequence: CASSLSQGSHYGYTF. This chain joins TRBV5-1 and TRBJ1-2, with D maybe TRBD1 (5 bases). In germline, CDR1 is SGHRS, CDR2 YFSETQ. Trimming took off 1 base at V and 3 bases at J, with 13 bases between the two ends. The CDR3 loop spans 15 amino acids.

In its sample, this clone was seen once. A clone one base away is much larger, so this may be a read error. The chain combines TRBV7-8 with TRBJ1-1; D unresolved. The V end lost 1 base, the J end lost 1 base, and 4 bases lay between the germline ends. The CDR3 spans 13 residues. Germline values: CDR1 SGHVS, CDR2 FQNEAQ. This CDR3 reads CASSLGANTEAFF. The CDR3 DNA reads TGTGCCAGCAGCTTAGGGGCGAACACTGAAGCTTTCTTT.

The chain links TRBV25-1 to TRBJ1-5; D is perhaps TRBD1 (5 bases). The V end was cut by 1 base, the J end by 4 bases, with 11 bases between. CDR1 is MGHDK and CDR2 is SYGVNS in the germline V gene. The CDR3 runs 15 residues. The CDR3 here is CASSESGGANQPQHF. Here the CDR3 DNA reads TGTGCCAGCAGTGAATCCGGAGGGGCTAATCAGCCCCAGCATTTT.

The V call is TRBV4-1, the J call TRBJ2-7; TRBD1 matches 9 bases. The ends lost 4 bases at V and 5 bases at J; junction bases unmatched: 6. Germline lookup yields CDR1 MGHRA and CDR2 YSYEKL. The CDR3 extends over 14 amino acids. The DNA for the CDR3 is TGCGCCAGCAGCCTAATACAGGGGGCGGACGAGCAGTACTTC. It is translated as CASSLIQGADEQYF.

CDR3: CASSQDHSLNTEAFF. The DNA for the CDR3 is TGCGCCAGCAGCCAAGATCACAGCTTGAACACTGAAGCTTTCTTT. J is TRBJ1-1 and V is TRBV4-3; D is ambiguous. Germline CDR1 LGHNA, CDR2 YSLEER. The CDR3 spans 15 residues. Trimming removed 0 bases from V and 0 bases from J, with 8 bases in between.

CDR3 sequence: CASSAVGEGQKRDTQYF. The CDR3 DNA follows: TGTGCCAGCAGCGCTGTCGGCGAAGGACAGAAAAGAGATACGCAGTATTTT. The chain has TRBV13 and TRBJ2-3, with D possibly matching TRBD1 (6 bases). V lost 5 bases to trimming and J lost 5 bases, with 23 bases between them. The CDR3 length is 17 residues. Germline V gene lookup returns CDR1 PRHDT and CDR2 FYEKMQ (reference sequence).

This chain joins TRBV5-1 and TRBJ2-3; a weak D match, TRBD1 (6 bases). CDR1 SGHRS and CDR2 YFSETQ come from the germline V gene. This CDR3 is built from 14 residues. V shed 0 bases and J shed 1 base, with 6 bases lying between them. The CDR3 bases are TGCGCCAGCAGCTTGGCAGGGGGCACAGATACGCAGTATTTT. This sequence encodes CASSLAGGTDTQYF.

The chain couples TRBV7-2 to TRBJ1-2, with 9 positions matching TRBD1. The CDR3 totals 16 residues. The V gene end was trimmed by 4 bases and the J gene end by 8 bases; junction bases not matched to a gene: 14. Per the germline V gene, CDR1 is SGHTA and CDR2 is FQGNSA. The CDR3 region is CASSSAFGTGQGGYTF. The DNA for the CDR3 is TGTGCCAGCAGCTCAGCCTTCGGGACAGGGCAAGGCGGCTACACCTTC. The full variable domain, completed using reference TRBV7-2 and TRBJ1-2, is GAGVSQSPSNKVTEKGKDVELRCDPISGHTALYWYRQSLGQGLEFLIYFQGNSAPDKSGLPSDRFSAERTGGSVSTLTIQRTQQEDSAVYLCASSSAFGTGQGGYTFGSGTRLTVV.

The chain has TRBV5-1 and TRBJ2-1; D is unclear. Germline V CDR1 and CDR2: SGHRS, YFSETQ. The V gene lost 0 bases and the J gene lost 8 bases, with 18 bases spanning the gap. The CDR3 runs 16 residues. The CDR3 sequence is CASSLDVVSPEDEQFF. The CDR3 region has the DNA TGCGCCAGCAGCTTGGATGTGGTCAGCCCTGAGGATGAGCAGTTCTTC.

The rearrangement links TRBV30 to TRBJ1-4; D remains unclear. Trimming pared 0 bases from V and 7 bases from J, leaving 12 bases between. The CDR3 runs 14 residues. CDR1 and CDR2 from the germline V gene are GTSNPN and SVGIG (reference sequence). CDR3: CAWSVSSRSEKLFF. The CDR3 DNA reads TGTGCCTGGAGTGTATCTAGTAGGAGTGAAAAACTGTTTTTT.

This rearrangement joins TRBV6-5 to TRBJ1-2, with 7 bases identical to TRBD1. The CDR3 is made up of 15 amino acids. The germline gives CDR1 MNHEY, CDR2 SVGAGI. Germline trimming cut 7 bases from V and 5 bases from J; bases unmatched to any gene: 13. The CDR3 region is CASTTTGIAGYGYTF. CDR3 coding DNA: TGTGCCAGCACCACGACAGGGATCGCTGGATATGGCTACACCTTC.

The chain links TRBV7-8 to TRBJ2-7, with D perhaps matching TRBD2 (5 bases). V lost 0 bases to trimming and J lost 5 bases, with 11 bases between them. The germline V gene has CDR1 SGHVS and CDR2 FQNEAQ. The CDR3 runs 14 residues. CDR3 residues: CASSLARAVNEQYF. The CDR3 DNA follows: TGTGCCAGCAGCTTAGCGAGGGCAGTTAACGAGCAGTACTTC. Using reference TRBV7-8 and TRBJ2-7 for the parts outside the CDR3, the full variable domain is GAGVSQSPRYKVAKRGQDVALRCDPISGHVSLFWYQQALGQGPEFLTYFQNEAQLDKSGLPSDRFFAERPEGSVSTLKIQRTQQEDSAVYLCASSLARAVNEQYFGPGTRLTVT.

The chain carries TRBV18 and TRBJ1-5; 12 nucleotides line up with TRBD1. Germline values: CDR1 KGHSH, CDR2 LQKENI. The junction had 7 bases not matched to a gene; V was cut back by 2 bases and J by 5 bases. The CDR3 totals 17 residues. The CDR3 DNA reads TGTGCCAGCTCACCAGTTGGGACAGGGGGCATCTATCAGCCCCAGCATTTT. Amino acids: CASSPVGTGGIYQPQHF.

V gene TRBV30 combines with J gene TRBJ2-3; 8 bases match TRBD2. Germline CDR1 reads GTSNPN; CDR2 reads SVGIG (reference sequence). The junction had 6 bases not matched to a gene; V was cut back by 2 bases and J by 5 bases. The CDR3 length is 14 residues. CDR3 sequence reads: CAWSIRGGRDTQYF. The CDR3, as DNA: TGTGCCTGGAGTATCCGGGGGGGCCGAGATACGCAGTATTTT.

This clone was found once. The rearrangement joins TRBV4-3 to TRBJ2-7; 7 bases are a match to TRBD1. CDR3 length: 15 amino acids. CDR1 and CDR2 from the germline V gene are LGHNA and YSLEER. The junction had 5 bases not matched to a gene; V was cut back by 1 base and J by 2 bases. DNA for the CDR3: TGCGCCAGCAGCCAAGGGTCCGGGACAGCCTACGAGCAGTACTTC. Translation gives CASSQGSGTAYEQYF.

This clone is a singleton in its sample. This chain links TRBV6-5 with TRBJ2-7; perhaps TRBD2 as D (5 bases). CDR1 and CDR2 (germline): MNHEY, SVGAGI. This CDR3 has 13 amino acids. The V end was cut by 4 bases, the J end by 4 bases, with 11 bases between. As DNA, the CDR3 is TGTGCCAGCAGTTTTCCCCCGGGGTACGAGCAGTACTTC. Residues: CASSFPPGYEQYF.